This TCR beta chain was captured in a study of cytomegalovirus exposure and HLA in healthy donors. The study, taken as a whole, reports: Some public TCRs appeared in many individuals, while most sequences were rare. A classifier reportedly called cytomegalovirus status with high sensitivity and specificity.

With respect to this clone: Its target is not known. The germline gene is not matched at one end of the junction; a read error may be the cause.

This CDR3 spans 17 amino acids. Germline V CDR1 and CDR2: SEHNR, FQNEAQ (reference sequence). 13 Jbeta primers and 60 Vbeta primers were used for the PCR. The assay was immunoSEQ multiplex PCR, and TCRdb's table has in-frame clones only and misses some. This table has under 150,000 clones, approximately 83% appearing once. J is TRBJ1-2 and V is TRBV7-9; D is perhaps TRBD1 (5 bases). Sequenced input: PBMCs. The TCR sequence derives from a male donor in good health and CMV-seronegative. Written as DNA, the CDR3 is TGTTCCAGCAGCTTAGCGCGGGGGGACGGACGTAACTATGGCTACACCTTC. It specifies CSSSLARGDGRNYGYTF.